These 22 T cell receptor beta chains share one sample of origin, sequenced in a study of blood T cell repertoires in COVID-19. Some clones are missing from TCRdb's copy, which holds only in-frame ones; the method was immunoSEQ multiplex PCR. The sample holds about 69,000 clones; roughly 79% are singletons and the top ten take 45% to 60%. The specimen was peripheral blood. The receptors derive from a human donor in a cohort sampled during active COVID-19.

The genes are TRBV4-1 and TRBJ1-4; no clear D. V was cut by 5 bases and J by 4 bases, with 11 bases left in between. Germline V gene sequence: CDR1 MGHRA, CDR2 YSYEKL. The CDR3 is 14 amino acids. The CDR3 protein is CASSEQSLNEKLFF. CDR3 in DNA: TGCGCCAGCAGCGAACAGAGTCTTAATGAAAAACTGTTTTTT.

The chain carries TRBV28 and TRBJ1-1; tentative D call: TRBD1 (5 bases). The CDR3 totals 12 residues. Trimming removed 3 bases from V and 7 bases from J, with 9 bases in between. CDR1 MDHEN and CDR2 SYDVKM come from the germline V gene. Written as DNA, the CDR3 is TGTGCCAGCAGTTTCGGACACCGTGAAGCTTTCTTT. It yields the protein CASSFGHREAFF.

This chain links TRBV13 with TRBJ2-1; TRBD2 agrees at 11 bases. Trimming took 1 base from V and 7 from J; bases not matched to a gene: 3. Germline CDR1 reads PRHDT; CDR2 reads FYEKMQ (reference sequence). This CDR3 is 15 amino acids long. In DNA, the CDR3 is TGTGCCAGCAGCTTAGTGGCTAGCGGGGGGAATGAGCAGTTCTTC. It is translated as CASSLVASGGNEQFF.

This chain connects TRBV6-1 to TRBJ1-2; the D is unclear. This CDR3 comprises 15 residues. Trimming cost V 2 bases and J 8 bases, with 18 bases left between them. Germline-derived CDR1 and CDR2 are MNHNS and SASEGT. CDR3 amino acids: CASSELGIELVGYTF. CDR3 nucleotide sequence: TGTGCCAGCAGTGAATTGGGCATCGAGCTGGTCGGCTACACCTTC.

This clone was seen a single time. This chain uses TRBV12-3 or TRBV12-4 with TRBJ2-5; 7 bases fit TRBD1. The CDR3 has 13 residues. Unmatched junction bases numbered 6, after V lost 6 bases and J lost 5 bases. CDR3 in DNA: TGTGCCAGCAGGCCGACAGGGTTGGAGACCCAGTACTTC. Amino acid sequence: CASRPTGLETQYF.

This clone was counted a few times. The gene calls are TRBV4-1 and TRBJ1-4; 7 nucleotides agree with TRBD1. Trimming at V came to 4 bases and at J to 5 bases, leaving 4 bases not matched to a gene. CDR3 length equals 14 residues. Germline-derived CDR1 and CDR2 are MGHRA and YSYEKL. The CDR3 DNA is TGCGCCAGCAGCCCATCACAGGGGAATGAAAAACTGTTTTTT. As protein: CASSPSQGNEKLFF.

This rearrangement joins TRBV6-1 to TRBJ1-1; D call uncertain. The V gene's germline CDR1 is MNHNS and CDR2 SASEGT. V lost 0 bases to trimming and J lost 6 bases, with 11 bases between them. The CDR3 loop spans 14 amino acids. CDR3 residues: CASSEAFGGAEAFF. The CDR3 nucleotides read TGTGCCAGCAGTGAAGCGTTCGGAGGAGCTGAAGCTTTCTTT.

The chain has TRBV6-1 and TRBJ2-6; 8 nucleotides line up with TRBD2. This CDR3 is 19 amino acids long. Germline loops: CDR1 MNHNS, CDR2 SASEGT. The ends lost 2 bases at V and 2 bases at J; junction bases unmatched: 11. Written as DNA, the CDR3 is TGTGCCAGCAGTGAAAGACGGGAGGGAAGCCCCACTGGGGCCAACGTCCTGACTTTC. It yields the protein CASSERREGSPTGANVLTF.

The V call is TRBV7-9, the J call TRBJ1-2; TRBD1 aligns across 9 bases. Germline V gene lookup returns CDR1 SEHNR and CDR2 FQNEAQ (reference sequence). This CDR3 comprises 12 residues. V lost 3 bases to trimming and J lost 7 bases; unmatched junction nucleotides: 0. The CDR3 DNA is TGTGCCAGCAGCTTGGGACAGGGTGGCTACACCTTC. Translated: CASSLGQGGYTF.

This rearrangement joins TRBV3-1 (or the pseudogene TRBV3-2) to TRBJ1-4; D ambiguous. With 1 base removed from V and 1 base from J, the gap between germline ends came to 7 bases. This CDR3 is 15 amino acids long. The germline CDR1 and CDR2 sequences are LGHDT and YNNKEL (reference sequence). The CDR3: CASSQVSGTNEKLFF. CDR3 coding DNA: TGTGCCAGCAGCCAAGTTTCAGGAACTAATGAAAAACTGTTTTTT.

Concerning this clone: Other nucleotide sequences from this sample produce the same CDR3. This chain joins TRBV6-1 and TRBJ1-1; TRBD1 might be the D (6 bases). Trimming removed 2 bases at V and 10 bases at J, with 14 bases between. Germline values: CDR1 MNHNS, CDR2 SASEGT. The CDR3 consists of 13 residues. The CDR3 region has the DNA TGTGCCAGCAGTGAAACCTTACAGGGTCGAGCTTTCTTT. Translation gives CASSETLQGRAFF.

The chain employs TRBV25-1 and TRBJ1-1, with 8 bases aligning to TRBD1. In germline, CDR1 is MGHDK, CDR2 SYGVNS. The CDR3 sequence is 13 residues long. V shed 6 bases and J 4 bases; nucleotides not matched to a gene: 4. CDR3 sequence: CASSAQGATEAFF. The CDR3 coding sequence is TGTGCCAGCAGCGCCCAGGGGGCCACTGAAGCTTTCTTT. The variable domain in full, completed from reference TRBV25-1 and TRBJ1-1, reads EADIYQTPRYLVIGTGKKITLECSQTMGHDKMYWYQQDPGMELHLIHYSYGVNSTEKGDLSSESTVSRIRTEHFPLTLESARPSHTSQYLCASSAQGATEAFFGQGTRLTVV.

The CDR3 region is CASLRAASSYEQYF. CDR3 bases: TGTGCCAGCCTGAGGGCCGCTAGCTCCTACGAGCAGTACTTC. V usage is TRBV7-2 and J usage is TRBJ2-7, with D possibly matching TRBD2 (5 bases). Per the germline V gene, CDR1 is SGHTA and CDR2 is FQGNSA. The ends were cut back, 8 bases at V and 0 bases at J, with 14 bases in the middle. This CDR3 region has 14 residues.

The chain employs TRBV27 and TRBJ2-7, with D possibly being TRBD1 (6 bases). Germline CDR1 reads MNHEY; CDR2 reads SMNVEV (reference sequence). CDR3 length equals 11 residues. V was clipped by 10 bases and J by 1 base, with 8 bases between them. This CDR3 reads CAIGQSYEQYF. The DNA of the CDR3 is TGTGCCATCGGACAGTCCTACGAGCAGTACTTC.

The chain uses TRBV15 and TRBJ1-3; no definite D call. The germline V gene encodes CDR1 LNHNV and CDR2 YYDKDF (reference sequence). The CDR3 is 15 residues long. Trimming took off 5 bases at V and 4 bases at J, with 15 bases between the two ends. DNA of the CDR3: TGTGCCACCAGCCCTAACCTGGGCCTCGGAAACACCATATATTTT. As protein: CATSPNLGLGNTIYF.

This clone was seen once. V is TRBV10-2 and J is TRBJ2-1; D is perhaps TRBD1 (5 bases). This CDR3 is 12 amino acids long. CDR1 and CDR2 from the germline V gene are WSHSY and SAAADI. The germline V and J ends were trimmed by 5 bases and 7 bases, with 9 bases remaining between them. The CDR3, as DNA: TGCGCCAGCAGTATCAAGGGGAATGAGCAGTTCTTC. Translating it yields CASSIKGNEQFF.

Details on this clone: One end of the junction fails to match germline, which may point to a read error. This chain joins TRBV11-2 and TRBJ2-1; no clear D. CDR1 is SGHAT and CDR2 is FQNNGV in the germline V gene. The CDR3 length is 13 residues. The CDR3 sequence is CASSLSFDNGQFF. The CDR3 DNA reads TGTGCCAGCAGCCTCTCCTTCGACAATGGGCAGTTCTTC. Filled out from reference TRBV11-2 and TRBJ2-1, the complete variable domain reads EAGVAQSPRYKIIEKRQSVAFWCNPISGHATLYWYQQILGQGPKLLIQFQNNGVVDDSQLPKDRFSAERLKGVDSTLKIQPAKLEDSAVYLCASSLSFDNGQFFGPGTRLTVL.

The gene calls are TRBV28 and TRBJ2-5; D remains ambiguous. The CDR3 is made up of 13 amino acids. Germline V CDR1 and CDR2: MDHEN, SYDVKM. V was clipped by 8 bases and J by 3 bases, with 13 bases between them. The CDR3 nucleotides are TGTGCCAGCGGGCACCCCGACGAAGAGACCCAGTACTTC. Translating it yields CASGHPDEETQYF.

This chain uses TRBV14 with TRBJ2-1; the D is unclear. CDR3 size: 14 residues. V gave up 1 base and J gave up 6 bases, with 10 bases separating them. CDR1 and CDR2 from the germline V gene are SGHDN and FVKESK. CDR3 loop: CASSQVLSPNEQFF. The CDR3 DNA follows: TGTGCCAGCAGCCAAGTTTTGAGTCCCAATGAGCAGTTCTTC.

This clone was seen a few times. This chain uses TRBV10-3 with TRBJ2-7, with TRBD1 matching over 10 bases. V trimming: 6 bases; J trimming: 5 bases; junction bases outside the gene matches: 10. The CDR3 extends over 15 amino acids. The germline CDR1 and CDR2 sequences are ENHRY and SYGVKD. CDR3 region: CAIRKTRDRGDEQYF. The CDR3 DNA follows: TGTGCCATCAGGAAGACCCGGGACAGGGGCGACGAGCAGTACTTC.

This sequence joins TRBV6-5 and TRBJ1-5, with 8 bases lining up with TRBD1. Germline V gene sequence: CDR1 MNHEY, CDR2 SVGAGI. The CDR3 has 15 amino acids. After removal of 5 bases from V and 6 bases from J, the junction contained 9 bases not matched to a gene. CDR3 bases: TGTGCCAGCAGTACAGACAGGGGCAGGGCTCAGCCCCAGCATTTT. As protein: CASSTDRGRAQPQHF.

This clone was detected only once. The chain couples TRBV5-1 to TRBJ2-1; D remains unclear. The CDR3 sequence is 14 residues long. CDR1 and CDR2 (germline): SGHRS, YFSETQ. V lost 3 bases and J lost 0, with 7 bases in between. DNA for the CDR3: TGCGCCAGCAGCTGGGCCCGCTCCTACAATGAGCAGTTCTTC. It codes for CASSWARSYNEQFF.